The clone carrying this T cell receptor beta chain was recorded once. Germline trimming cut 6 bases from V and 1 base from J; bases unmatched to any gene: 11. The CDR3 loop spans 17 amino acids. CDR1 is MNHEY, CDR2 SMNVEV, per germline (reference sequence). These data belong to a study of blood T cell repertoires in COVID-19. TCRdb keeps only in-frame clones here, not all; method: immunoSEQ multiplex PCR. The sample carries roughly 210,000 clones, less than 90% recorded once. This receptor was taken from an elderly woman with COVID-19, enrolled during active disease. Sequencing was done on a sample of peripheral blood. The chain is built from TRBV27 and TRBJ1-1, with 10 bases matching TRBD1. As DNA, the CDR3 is TGTGCCAGCAGGGCGGCCCGGACAGGGGGAACGAACACTGAAGCTTTCTTT. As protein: CASRAARTGGTNTEAFF.